The clone carrying this T cell receptor (beta chain) has only a few counts. Its antigen is undetermined. Sequencing libraries for TCR beta were prepared with iRepertoire HTBI primers and Arm-PCR of CDR3 regions. TCRdb re-called the multiplex PCR reads with MiXCR, one entry per CDR3 protein. The sample has approximately 460,000 distinct CDR3 sequences; approximately 16% are singletons. Germline CDR1 is KGHSH and CDR2 is LQKENI. Trimming removed 5 bases at V and 1 base at J, with 12 bases between. The CDR3 contains 14 residues. This record comes from a study of regulatory T cells in long-lasting Graves disease. Time point denoted: newly diagnosed GD, antithyroid drugs for less than 3 months. Following extraction of RNA from PBMCs, that RNA was used to make the TCR library. Doctors identified Graves' disease using the American Thyroid Association guidelines. Blood from the periphery, 8.5 to 9 milliliters in all, was drawn into EDTA tubes.

Notes on the study in general: Persistent patients shared 2,741 public clonotypes among themselves. Newly diagnosed patients shared fewer, at about a thousand.

These data also formed part of another study, on T cells in Graves' hyperthyroidism and ophthalmopathy.

The chain employs TRBV18 and TRBJ2-7; TRBD1 or TRBD2 may be the D gene (5 bases each). This TCR was sampled from a woman between 25 and 40 years old with Graves disease. The sample was peripheral blood mononuclear cells (PBMCs), taken at new diagnosis, from a patient treated with antithyroid drugs. This CDR3 reads CASSGDLNSYEQYF. The CDR3 bases are TGTGCCAGCTCAGGGGACCTTAATTCCTACGAGCAGTACTTC.